The entry that follows covers one TCR beta chain sequence. Assay: immunoSEQ multiplex PCR; the TCRdb copy retains only in-frame clones and omits some. The data hold roughly 200,000 clones, with roughly nine tenths observed a single time. This entry belongs to a study of blood T cell repertoires in COVID-19. Overall study: Whether acute or convalescent, the COVID-19 samples came from the United States, Italy and Spain. PBMCs, B-cell-depleted T cells, or T cells provided the cDNA or gDNA that made up the material.

The CDR3 consists of 15 residues. V was pared by 4 bases and J by 0 bases, with 7 bases between. Per germline, CDR1 MGHDK and CDR2 SYGVNS. Participants were aged about 18 to 90 years, lived in over 20 US areas, and enrolled virtually. V is TRBV25-1 and J is TRBJ1-6, with a possible D match to TRBD1 (5 bases). This clonotype was sampled from a woman between 45 and 65 years old in a cohort exposed to, infected with or recovered from COVID-19 (not recorded which). Sequenced: PBMCs or T cells enriched from blood (not recorded which). CDR3 nucleotide sequence: TGTGCCAGCAGTGGGGGGGGCTCCTATAATTCACCCCTCCACTTT. Its protein is CASSGGGSYNSPLHF. The complete variable domain, with remaining parts taken from reference TRBV25-1 and TRBJ1-6, reads EADIYQTPRYLVIGTGKKITLECSQTMGHDKMYWYQQDPGMELHLIHYSYGVNSTEKGDLSSESTVSRIRTEHFPLTLESARPSHTSQYLCASSGGGSYNSPLHFGNGTRLTVT.